The clone carrying this T cell receptor (beta chain) is medium-sized. Its antigen is not identified. The data derive from a study of vaccination and CD4 T cells after COVID-19. Trimming removed 2 bases from V and 7 bases from J, with 6 bases in between. CDR3 length: 12 amino acids. Germline V CDR1 and CDR2: SGHTA, FQGNSA. Treatment meaning: roughly 11-day PBMC culture with coronavirus spike peptide pools or control peptides (ViraFEST assay). With the Oncomine TCR Beta short-read assay, DNA from cultured CD4+ T cells was sequenced. TCRdb recomputed calls from the PCR reads with MiXCR, one row per CDR3 protein. The table lists over 10,000 distinct CDR3 sequences, 35% of them singletons, with 9% to 14% in the top ten.

The TCR sequence derives from a human donor who had recovered from COVID-19. The specimen sequenced was CD4+ T cells from blood, cultured in vitro. This chain uses TRBV7-2 with TRBJ1-5, with D unresolved. CDR3 sequence (DNA): TGTGCCAGCAGCTTAAGAGGGCAGCCCCAGCATTTT. Translated, it gives CASSLRGQPQHF.